This T cell receptor beta chain is drawn from a study of cytomegalovirus exposure and HLA in healthy donors. The CDR3 has 14 amino acids. The junction had 7 bases not matched to a gene; V was cut back by 5 bases and J by 7 bases. Looked up from germline, CDR1 is SGHTA and CDR2 is FQGNSA. Concerning this clone: The antigen remains unidentified.

The PCR employed 60 Vbeta primers together with 13 Jbeta primers. Assay used: immunoSEQ multiplex PCR; TCRdb lists only in-frame clones, some missing. The sample has 150,000 to 200,000 clones, about 75% seen once; the top ten hold 6.3%. Study-wide findings and caveats: Listed as cytomegalovirus-associated were 150 to 200 TCR beta chains. In a later analysis, TCR beta V- and J-gene trimming showed a link to a missense DCLRE1C variant.

Specimen: PBMCs. The chain is built from TRBV7-2 and TRBJ1-4; the match to TRBD1 covers 7 bases. This receptor was obtained from a man between 40 and 49 years old in good health and CMV-seropositive. This chain's CDR3 is CASSAQGTGEKLFF. DNA for the CDR3: TGTGCCAGCAGCGCACAGGGGACTGGTGAAAAACTGTTTTTT.